The 27 T cell receptor beta chains in this list originate from one sample, sequenced in a study of T cells in Graves' hyperthyroidism and ophthalmopathy. RNA transcripts gave rise to amplified TCR beta CDR3 regions. The TCR CDR3 was amplified in a first-round RT-PCR using the HTBI primer set. Each CDR3 protein gets one entry after TCRdb re-called the multiplex PCR reads with MiXCR. The repertoire holds around 340,000 distinct CDR3 sequences, with about 20% as singletons. Specimen: blood. These receptors all stem from a woman in her 50s with Graves' hyperthyroidism.

This clonotype was counted ten times or more. V and J are TRBV2 and TRBJ2-5; D gene ambiguous. Trimming removed 7 bases at V and 5 bases at J, with 14 bases between. Germline lookup yields CDR1 SNHLY and CDR2 FYNNEI. The CDR3 loop spans 13 amino acids. The CDR3 is CASTPASWETQYF. CDR3 DNA sequence: TGTGCCAGCACCCCGGCGAGTTGGGAGACCCAGTACTTC. The full variable domain, with the rest looked up from reference TRBV2 and TRBJ2-5, is EPEVTQTPSHQVTQMGQEVILRCVPISNHLYFYWYRQILGQKVEFLVSFYNNEISEKSEIFDDQFSVERPDGSNFTLKIRSTKLEDSAMYFCASTPASWETQYFGPGTRLLVL.

In this sample, this clonotype turned up many times. The chain combines TRBV15 with TRBJ1-1, with 7 positions matching TRBD1. The length of the CDR3 is 17 residues. Germline CDR1 and CDR2: LNHNV and YYDKDF (reference sequence). J lost 1 base, V lost 3 bases, and 11 bases had no gene match. This CDR3 reads CATSSTTGATWNTEAFF. The CDR3 DNA reads TGTGCCACCAGCAGCACAACAGGGGCGACATGGAACACTGAAGCTTTCTTT.

This clonotype was counted ten times or more. V usage is TRBV12-3 or TRBV12-4 and J usage is TRBJ2-3; 8 bases match TRBD2. V was pared by 6 bases and J by 1 base, with 6 bases of the junction left unmatched. The CDR3 is 15 amino acids. The CDR3 sequence is CASRGQLAGTDTQYF. CDR3 coding DNA: TGTGCCAGCAGGGGACAACTAGCGGGCACAGATACGCAGTATTTT.

The sample holds many counts of this clonotype. The J gene is TRBJ2-3, the V gene TRBV11-2; 9 bases are a match to TRBD2. Trimming removed 5 bases from V and 0 bases from J; junction bases left unmatched: 9. CDR1 SGHAT and CDR2 FQNNGV come from the germline V gene. The CDR3 has 17 residues. In nucleotides, the CDR3 is TGTGCCAGCAGCCATCGGACTAGCGTAGAAAGCACAGATACGCAGTATTTT. Protein: CASSHRTSVESTDTQYF.

The chain has TRBV6-4 and TRBJ2-2, with TRBD1 as a possible D gene (5 bases). The CDR3 sequence is 15 residues long. Per germline, CDR1 MRHNA and CDR2 SNTAGT. Trimming stripped 10 bases from V and 8 bases from J, with 23 bases between. CDR3 residues: CATSQGADNRGELFF. The CDR3 DNA reads as TGTGCCACCTCCCAGGGCGCGGACAACAGGGGGGAGCTGTTTTTT.

The CDR3 here is CAITPGLKDGYTF. Here the CDR3 DNA reads TGTGCCATCACTCCAGGGTTGAAGGATGGCTACACCTTC. The chain links TRBV10-3 to TRBJ1-2, with D maybe TRBD1 (5 bases). Germline V gene lookup returns CDR1 ENHRY and CDR2 SYGVKD. V was pared by 7 bases and J by 6 bases, with 15 bases between. This CDR3 is built from 13 residues.

The rearrangement uses TRBV6-1 and TRBJ1-2; D is uncertain. V was trimmed by 5 bases and J by 7 bases, leaving 8 bases between them. CDR3 length: 11 amino acids. Germline CDR1 is MNHNS and CDR2 is SASEGT. In nucleotides, the CDR3 is TGTGCCAGCAGTCTCGCGCGTGGCTACACCTTC. Its translation: CASSLARGYTF.

This clonotype was counted ten times or more. The chain employs TRBV20-1 and TRBJ2-3; 14 bases map to TRBD2. Germline V gene data show CDR1 as DFQATT and CDR2 as SNEGSKA (reference sequence). This CDR3 region has 17 residues. With 6 bases clipped from V and 1 base from J, the junction kept 9 bases outside the gene matches. The CDR3 sequence: CSAPGTSGGPGTDTQYF. The CDR3 bases are TGCAGTGCCCCTGGGACTAGCGGGGGCCCGGGCACAGATACGCAGTATTTT.

This clonotype was picked up many times. This chain links TRBV12-3 or TRBV12-4 with TRBJ2-3; maybe TRBD1 (5 bases). V lost 6 bases, J lost 4 bases, and 8 bases lay in between. The CDR3 loop spans 12 amino acids. The CDR3 coding sequence is TGTGCCAGCAGAAGACAGTCAGATACGCAGTATTTT. This encodes CASRRQSDTQYF.

This clonotype was picked up many times. The V call is TRBV7-8, the J call TRBJ1-3; 9 bases are shared with TRBD1. This CDR3 has 17 residues. The germline CDR1 and CDR2 sequences are SGHVS and FQNEAQ. With 4 bases clipped from V and 4 bases from J, the junction kept 11 bases outside the gene matches. CDR3 region: CASSSLGTGISGNTIYF. The CDR3 region has the DNA TGTGCCAGCAGCTCCCTAGGGACAGGGATATCAGGAAACACCATATATTTT.

This clonotype was counted ten times or more. The chain has TRBV11-2 and TRBJ1-2; the D is unclear. V was clipped by 1 base and J by 2 bases, with 8 bases between them. The CDR3 contains 14 residues. The germline V gene has CDR1 SGHAT and CDR2 FQNNGV. The CDR3 loop reads CASSLVGQNYGYTF. Here the CDR3 DNA reads TGTGCCAGCAGCTTAGTTGGCCAAAACTATGGCTACACCTTC.

This clonotype was seen many times. The rearrangement links TRBV20-1 to TRBJ2-5; 9 bases map to TRBD2. The V gene end was trimmed by 3 bases and the J gene end by 3 bases; junction bases not matched to a gene: 8. Germline lookup yields CDR1 DFQATT and CDR2 SNEGSKA (reference sequence). This CDR3 is built from 15 residues. The CDR3 is CSASLSAGGKETQYF. CDR3 sequence (DNA): TGCAGTGCTAGCCTTTCCGCGGGGGGGAAAGAGACCCAGTACTTC.

The rearrangement uses TRBV10-3 and TRBJ2-7; D may be TRBD1 (6 bases). V lost 8 bases and J lost 6, with 26 bases in between. CDR1 is ENHRY, CDR2 SYGVKD, per germline. This CDR3 contains 16 residues. The CDR3 DNA reads TGTGCCATCGCCACCCCCAGGGGTGGAATGGTTGTCGAGCAGTACTTC. Residues: CAIATPRGGMVVEQYF.

This chain uses TRBV20-1 with TRBJ1-1; weak D call: TRBD1 (6 bases). V was cut by 3 bases and J by 4 bases, with 12 bases left in between. The CDR3 is 13 residues long. Germline lookup yields CDR1 DFQATT and CDR2 SNEGSKA (reference sequence). The CDR3 loop reads CSARGGSGTEAFF. The DNA for the CDR3 is TGCAGTGCTAGGGGGGGCAGCGGCACTGAAGCTTTCTTT.

This clonotype was counted many times. V gene TRBV12-3 or TRBV12-4 combines with J gene TRBJ1-1, with TRBD1 identical over 7 bases. V dropped 5 bases and J dropped 6; count of bases not matched to a gene: 9. The CDR3 sequence is 14 residues long. This CDR3 reads CASSRGQLEAEAFF. CDR3 DNA sequence: TGTGCCAGCAGTCGGGGACAGCTGGAGGCTGAAGCTTTCTTT.

This clonotype was detected only a few times. V usage is TRBV7-8 and J usage is TRBJ2-7; D possibly corresponds to TRBD2 (7 bases). Trimming cost V 5 bases and J 0 bases, with 17 bases left between them. The germline V gene has CDR1 SGHVS and CDR2 FQNEAQ. The CDR3 loop spans 16 amino acids. As DNA, the CDR3 is TGTGCCAGCAGCGCCATGGGGGGGGCCCCCTCCTACGAGCAGTACTTC. Protein sequence: CASSAMGGAPSYEQYF.

This clonotype was found a few times. The chain carries TRBV5-1 and TRBJ1-4; the match to TRBD1 covers 11 bases. Trimming at V came to 3 bases and at J to 6 bases, leaving 1 base not matched to a gene. The germline CDR1 and CDR2 sequences are SGHRS and YFSETQ. The CDR3 length is 14 residues. CDR3 residues: CASSWTGGDEKLFF. The CDR3 nucleotides are TGCGCCAGCAGCTGGACAGGGGGCGATGAAAAACTGTTTTTT.

The chain joins TRBV18 to TRBJ2-7; no clear D. The germline CDR1 and CDR2 sequences are KGHSH and LQKENI. The ends were cut back, 3 bases at V and 5 bases at J, with 11 bases in the middle. This CDR3 is built from 13 residues. The CDR3 bases are TGTGCCAGCTCACCGGTAGAAGGGAACGAGCAGTACGTC. Its protein product is CASSPVEGNEQYV.

The gene calls are TRBV6-5 and TRBJ2-7, with D hard to call. Trimming stripped 4 bases from V and 8 bases from J, with 12 bases between. Germline V lookup: CDR1 MNHEY, CDR2 SVGAGI. This CDR3 region has 12 residues. As DNA, the CDR3 is TGTGCCAGCAGTTTCAGCTCGTCGAAGCAGTACTTC. This translates into CASSFSSSKQYF.

The V call is TRBV4-1, the J call TRBJ2-6, with D tentatively TRBD2 (5 bases). The V gene lost 1 base and the J gene lost 2 bases, with 9 bases spanning the gap. CDR3 length: 16 amino acids. Germline V gives CDR1 MGHRA, CDR2 YSYEKL. CDR3 nucleotides: TGCGCCAGCAGCCAAGGTCACGGGGCTGGGGCCAACGTCCTGACTTTC. Protein product: CASSQGHGAGANVLTF.

This clonotype appeared a few times. This chain joins TRBV2 and TRBJ1-2; 8 bases align to TRBD1. Germline-derived CDR1 and CDR2 are SNHLY and FYNNEI. J was trimmed by 2 bases and V by 6 bases; bases with no gene match: 8. The CDR3 has 15 residues. The CDR3 coding sequence is TGTGCCAGCAGGATGGACAGGGCAGTCAACTATGGCTACACCTTC. Its protein is CASRMDRAVNYGYTF.

This chain links TRBV6-5 with TRBJ2-2; 9 bases fit TRBD1. From germline, CDR1 is MNHEY and CDR2 SVGAGI. The CDR3 contains 13 residues. V dropped 8 bases and J dropped 9; count of bases not matched to a gene: 7. In nucleotides, the CDR3 is TGTGCCAGCGGGGGACAGGGTAGAAGGGAGCTGTTTTTT. Translation gives CASGGQGRRELFF.

Only a few counts were recorded for this clonotype. The gene calls are TRBV6-1 and TRBJ1-2; 7 bases are a match to TRBD1. The CDR3 is 13 amino acids. Unmatched junction bases numbered 5, after V lost 6 bases and J lost 4 bases. In germline, CDR1 is MNHNS, CDR2 SASEGT. The DNA of the CDR3 is TGTGCCAGCAGAAAGGGACAGCCCTATGGCTACACCTTC. It translates to CASRKGQPYGYTF.

The chain uses TRBV6-2 or TRBV6-3 and TRBJ1-6; 7 bases map to TRBD1. With 7 bases clipped from V and 5 bases from J, the junction kept 14 bases outside the gene matches. The CDR3 runs to 17 residues. Germline values: CDR1 MNHEY, CDR2 SVGEGT. In nucleotides, the CDR3 is TGTGCCAGCACCTTAGGGGGCAGCCAGTGGAATAATTCACCCCTCCACTTT. This codes for CASTLGGSQWNNSPLHF.

This clonotype was detected many times. J is TRBJ2-5 and V is TRBV20-1; tentative D call: TRBD1 (5 bases). Germline loops: CDR1 DFQATT, CDR2 SNEGSKA (reference sequence). The germline V and J ends were trimmed by 6 bases and 1 base, with 18 bases remaining between them. The length of the CDR3 is 15 residues. CDR3 DNA: TGCAGTGCACTGAGTGCCTTCCAGGGCCAAGAGACCCAGTACTTC. Its translation: CSALSAFQGQETQYF.

Concerning this clonotype: A much larger clone is a single base away; this may be a read error. The V call is TRBV3-1, the J call TRBJ2-5; 9 nucleotides match TRBD2. The length of the CDR3 is 16 residues. Germline V gives CDR1 LGHDT, CDR2 YNNKEL (reference sequence). Germline trimming cut 1 base from V and 5 bases from J; bases unmatched to any gene: 8. CDR3 sequence reads: CASSQGFGTSTETQYF. The CDR3 DNA reads TGTGCCAGCAGCCAAGGTTTCGGGACTAGCACGGAGACCCAGTACTTC.

This clonotype came up a few times. The chain couples TRBV3-1 to TRBJ2-2; D is unresolved. The CDR3 runs 16 residues. V lost 0 bases and J 2 bases, leaving 10 bases between the germline ends. Looked up from germline, CDR1 is LGHDT and CDR2 is YNNKEL (reference sequence). CDR3 sequence: CASSQDPGLNTGELFF. The CDR3 DNA sequence: TGTGCCAGCAGCCAAGATCCGGGCTTAAACACCGGGGAGCTGTTTTTT.